The entry that follows covers one T cell receptor (beta chain) sequence. The junction shows a germline mismatch at one end, possibly a read error. Starting material for RNA and DNA co-extraction consisted of roughly 18-34 mg of unsorted bulk tissue. The patients had histopathologically diagnosed primary liver carcinoma, and their disease was treated by surgical resection. Treatment-naive at the time, the patients had chronic HBV infection. The sample is drawn from a study of tumor-infiltrating lymphocytes in primary liver carcinoma. Study in general: Patients of both sexes were 30 to 69 years old. Stage T1-T3 N0M0 tumors spanned about 4.2 to 11 cm.

Priming with a constant-region primer yielded TCR beta cDNA from 400 to 550 ng total RNA. Construction of TCR beta libraries relied on three successive nested multiplex PCR rounds employing slightly modified ARM-PCR. TRBV1-TRBV30 forward primers paired with a C-beta reverse primer were used in the first two PCR rounds, which ran approximately 10 cycles each. MiXCR was run by TCRdb on the multiplex PCR reads, yielding one entry per CDR3 protein. The sample holds around 60,000 distinct CDR3 sequences, about 71% seen once. CDR1 SGHDN and CDR2 FVKESK come from the germline V gene. There are 15 residues in the CDR3.

The chain couples TRBV14 to TRBJ2-6; the D is unclear. The TCR sequence derives from a man between 40 and 49 years old with primary liver carcinoma and hepatitis B virus infection. Material: liver tumor tissue from sampling region 4. As to subset: tumor region T4, right-lateral pole. The CDR3 is CAGSQGAAGANVLTF. CDR3 coding DNA: TGTGCCGGCAGCCAAGGCGCAGCTGGGGCCAACGTCCTGACTTTC.